Reported below is one T cell receptor beta chain. This clonotype came up many times. What this receptor recognizes is not known. No base-level quality is on record; no much larger clone is a single base apart. Graves' hyperthyroidism was defined as stable when no progression to ophthalmopathy occurred over 18 months of follow-up. Hyperthyroidism patients were aged 18 to 65 years and newly diagnosed, with disease duration of less than 2 months. Patients with uncontrolled infections, other autoimmune diseases, pregnancy or lactation were excluded. Clinical symptoms, serum thyroxine and TRAb, thyroid ultrasound, and orbital computed tomography formed the basis for the diagnoses. PBMCs were separated from 8 to 10 ml of fresh peripheral blood using Ficoll-Paque density gradient centrifugation. Total RNA was extracted using Trizol reagent, and RNA quality was assessed on an Agilent 2100 Bioanalyzer. V sheds 6 bases and J sheds 3 bases, leaving 18 bases between their ends. The CDR3 spans 16 residues, from the cysteine through the phenylalanine. CDR3 DNA is the only sequence kept; it has 48 bases, read in frame from the first base. Looking up the germline V gene yields CDR1 MNHNS and CDR2 SASEGT.

The data were taken from a study of T cells in Graves' hyperthyroidism and ophthalmopathy (dated by TCRdb to about 2019). With respect to the entire study: Peripheral blood samples were taken at initial diagnosis, before any treatment was given. A discovery cohort of 95 to 100 patients, roughly 40 with Graves' ophthalmopathy and approximately 60 with stable Graves' hyperthyroidism, was used to find distinguishing TCR V-J signatures. Whether ophthalmopathy could be predicted prospectively was tested in an independent validation cohort made up of some 20 hyperthyroidism patients plus 17 patients who later progressed to ophthalmopathy. The approximately 100 discovery patients were divided at random into training and test sets in a 7:3 ratio. In more than five Graves' hyperthyroidism patients, the study also compared T-cell repertoires from thyroid tissue with T-cell repertoires from blood. Following sampling, methimazole starting at 30 mg daily was given to hyperthyroidism patients, and high-dose intravenous methylprednisolone was given to ophthalmopathy patients. TCR Vbeta CDR3 sequencing of approximately 140 peripheral blood samples (over 40 ophthalmopathy, 75 to 80 hyperthyroidism and approximately 17 progressor patients) is reported in the paper. Overall results and qualifications from the work: A 13 V-J signature model separated ophthalmopathy from stable hyperthyroidism, with about 88% sensitivity and 81.08% specificity in cross-validation and 80%/75% in testing. In validation, the model predicted progression to ophthalmopathy a median of about 6.5 months before onset, with approximately 71% sensitivity and around 76% specificity. No statistical method was used to set the sample size in advance, and investigators knew the group allocation. Most expanded thyroid clonotypes (frequency above 0.001) were also detected in blood, a finding suggesting that blood repertoires may reflect thyroid immune responses.

Amplification of TCR beta CDR3 regions was carried out from RNA transcripts. A first-round RT-PCR of the TCR CDR3 used the HTBI primer set with the Qiagen OneStep RT-PCR kit. Libraries were constructed in a second round of multiplex PCR, after which size selection and purification were performed. Sequencing of the libraries was done on an Illumina HiSeq2000 using paired-end 100 bp reads. The study's own analysis went as follows. Raw data were processed with SOAPnuke, discarding reads with adapters, uncalled bases, mean Phred below 15, or no exact constant-primer or identifier match. High-quality paired reads were merged using COPE v1.2.5, and each unique nucleotide sequence was defined as a clonotype. MiTCR v1.1 was used to align the clonotypes against IMGT TRBV, TRBD and TRBJ reference segments. The analysis included only V-J combinations with a frequency above 0.0001, which together covered over 98% of the repertoires. The TCS score was defined as the ratio of F50 (clonal expansion) to E x V (chaos), calculated using BLOSUM62-based TCRdist between CDR3 peptides within each V-J. Welch's t-statistics and random forest reduced 500 to 650 V-J features to 13, which were used in a naive Bayes classifier (R e1071). TCRdb reanalyzed the raw reads on its own, using fastp at Q25 for trimming and MiXCR for clone calling, and kept in-frame beta chains. Rows matching on CDR3 protein sequence are summarized as one entry with the most common DNA and genes. These V and J calls originate from TCRdb's pipeline instead of the authors' own analysis. Counted in this sample were fewer than 400,000 distinct CDR3 sequences; approximately 16% of them appeared once. The ten largest clones represent 33% of the sample.

This sequence originates from a man aged 30 to 39 with Graves' hyperthyroidism. The rearranged segments are TRBV6-1 and TRBJ2-1; the D gene is not confidently resolved. The material sequenced was blood. The nucleotide sequence reads as follows: TGTGCCAGCAGCTTGACGCGTAGTACCTACTACAATGAGCAGTTCTTC. This sequence encodes CASSLTRSTYYNEQFF.